One sample yielded the 3 T cell receptor beta chains listed below, sequenced in a study of cytomegalovirus exposure and HLA in healthy donors. Amplification used 60 Vbeta primers and 13 Jbeta primers. Method: immunoSEQ multiplex PCR; TCRdb's copy keeps in-frame clones and lacks some. The data show about 150,000 clones, 55% to 75% seen once. The sequenced material came from PBMCs. Receptors were obtained from an older woman in good health and CMV-seropositive.

The chain joins TRBV5-4 to TRBJ2-2; 13 bases agree with TRBD2. Germline CDR1 SGHNT, CDR2 YYREEE (reference sequence). The V gene end was trimmed by 4 bases and the J gene end by 8 bases; junction bases not matched to a gene: 5. The CDR3 has 15 residues. CDR3 sequence: CASSPGLAGPGELFF. In DNA form, the CDR3 reads TGTGCCAGCAGCCCGGGACTAGCGGGACCTGGGGAGCTGTTTTTT.

The J gene is TRBJ2-5, the V gene TRBV19, with D hard to call. The CDR3 contains 13 residues. Looked up from germline, CDR1 is LNHDA and CDR2 is SQIVND (reference sequence). The V end was cut by 3 bases, the J end by 4 bases, with 9 bases between. Here the CDR3 reads CASSIQVGETQYF. The CDR3 DNA is TGTGCCAGTAGTATCCAGGTGGGAGAGACCCAGTACTTC.

The V gene is TRBV29-1, the J gene TRBJ2-7; 11 bases line up with TRBD2. The CDR3 spans 14 residues. The V gene end was trimmed by 5 bases and the J gene end by 2 bases; junction bases not matched to a gene: 5. Germline CDR1 SQVTM, CDR2 ANQGSEA. The chain's CDR3 is CSVRIAGGAYEQYF. The CDR3 nucleotides read TGCAGCGTTCGGATAGCGGGAGGGGCCTACGAGCAGTACTTC.